The TCR beta chain described here comes from a study of graft-versus-host responses after intestinal transplantation. Notes on this clone: Its specificity is unknown.

Profiled with immunoSEQ multiplex PCR; TCRdb holds only in-frame clones, not every one. Among tens of thousands of clones listed, 83% were seen once. Points from the study as a whole: Graft-donor T cell macrochimerism in patients accompanied high graft-versus-host to host-versus-graft clonal ratios in allografts.

V gave up 1 base and J gave up 5 bases; unmatched junction bases: 7. The length of the CDR3 is 16 residues. The germline V gene encodes CDR1 SGHTA and CDR2 FQGTGA. Sequenced here: unstimulated CD8+ T cells sorted from spleen or lymph node cells, sampled before intestinal transplant. The genes are TRBV7-3 and TRBJ2-3; 9 bases align to TRBD1. The source of this sequence is a human donor who received an intestinal transplant. The CDR3 reads CASSLNEQGAGDTQYF. CDR3 DNA: TGTGCCAGCAGCTTAAATGAACAGGGGGCCGGAGATACGCAGTATTTT.